This T cell receptor (beta chain) appears in the sequencing data of a study of blood T cell repertoires in COVID-19. Clones were sequenced by immunoSEQ multiplex PCR, and TCRdb holds only the in-frame ones, with some missing. The sample lists 190,000 or so clones; about 88% were seen once. Germline V gene sequence: CDR1 SGHDN, CDR2 FVKESK. V dropped 2 bases and J dropped 0 bases, with 8 bases sitting between them. The CDR3 runs to 15 residues. The chain couples TRBV14 to TRBJ2-1; D possibly corresponds to TRBD1 (5 bases). The sequence came from a woman in her 30s with active or convalescent COVID-19. Sample: peripheral blood. CDR3 amino acids: CASSQRQSSYNEQFF. The CDR3 DNA is TGTGCCAGCAGCCAAAGACAGAGCTCCTACAATGAGCAGTTCTTC.